One T cell receptor beta chain is described in this entry. The antigen remains unidentified. Here immunoSEQ multiplex PCR was the method, and the copy in TCRdb shows in-frame clones only, minus some. The sample comprises around 26,000 clones, nearly 97% of which are singletons, and about 9.8% rests with the top ten. On average about 100,000 T cells per donor were immunosequenced. These data originate in a study of T cells in tuberculosis. Study-wide context: A South African cohort included IGRA-negative adolescents, latently infected IGRA-positive adolescents and adults with active tuberculosis.

Germline V lookup: CDR1 LNHDA, CDR2 SQIVND (reference sequence). The CDR3 contains 15 residues. V trimming: 5 bases; J trimming: 2 bases; junction bases outside the gene matches: 4. Study findings and constraints: Active tuberculosis patients had shorter CDR3-alpha; the beta difference was nonsignificant.

The clonotype comes from a donor aged 10-29 years with latent tuberculosis or without tuberculosis infection. V usage is TRBV19 and J usage is TRBJ1-5, with 9 positions matching TRBD1. The source material was PBMCs. In DNA form, the CDR3 reads TGTGCCAGTAGTGTGACAGGGGGAGGCAATCAGCCCCAGCATTTT. Translation gives CASSVTGGGNQPQHF.